One and the same sample provided the 19 T cell receptor beta chains below, sequenced in a study of OX40 agonist ivuxolimab in advanced cancers. The assay was immunoSEQ multiplex PCR, and TCRdb's table has in-frame clones only and misses some. The data hold some 42,000 clones, with 70% to 90% observed a single time. The source was CD4+ or CD8+ T cells sorted from blood, collected in a trial of the OX40 agonist ivuxolimab. The receptors were gathered from an adult with an advanced solid tumor such as melanoma, head and neck, liver or kidney cancer.

This clone has a handful of counts. This sequence joins TRBV6-5 and TRBJ1-1; D ambiguous. The length of the CDR3 is 13 residues. CDR1 is MNHEY, CDR2 SVGAGI, per germline. The V end lost 6 bases, the J end lost 0 bases, and 8 bases lay between the germline ends. The CDR3 protein is CASRGSMNTEAFF. The CDR3 DNA sequence: TGTGCCAGCAGGGGCTCCATGAACACTGAAGCTTTCTTT.

The gene calls are TRBV15 and TRBJ2-7; the D gene is possibly TRBD2 (6 bases). CDR1 and CDR2 (germline): LNHNV, YYDKDF (reference sequence). The germline V and J ends were trimmed by 5 bases and 3 bases, with 14 bases remaining between them. The CDR3 sequence is 14 residues long. The CDR3 DNA sequence: TGTGCCACCAGCCCCCGGGGGAAATTCTACGAGCAGTACGTC. This encodes CATSPRGKFYEQYV.

The gene calls are TRBV4-1 and TRBJ1-1, with TRBD1 matching over 8 bases. The CDR3 sequence is 13 residues long. CDR1 MGHRA and CDR2 YSYEKL come from the germline V gene. V gave up 3 bases and J gave up 6 bases; unmatched junction bases: 3. The CDR3 sequence is CASSQATGAEAFF. For the CDR3, the DNA is TGCGCCAGCAGCCAGGCGACAGGGGCTGAAGCTTTCTTT.

This chain connects TRBV6-5 to TRBJ1-1; D is ambiguous. Trimming took off 4 bases at V and 5 bases at J, with 5 bases between the two ends. In germline, CDR1 is MNHEY, CDR2 SVGAGI. This CDR3 spans 11 amino acids. The CDR3 DNA reads as TGTGCCAGCAGTTGGGGTACTGAAGCTTTCTTT. Translating gives CASSWGTEAFF.

The chain uses TRBV29-1 and TRBJ2-5; weak D call: TRBD1 (5 bases). The CDR3 contains 11 residues. Germline V gene lookup returns CDR1 SQVTM and CDR2 ANQGSEA. Trimming pared 3 bases from V and 5 bases from J, leaving 7 bases between. CDR3 DNA sequence: TGCAGCGTTGATCACAGGGAGACCCAGTACTTC. It codes for CSVDHRETQYF. The whole variable domain, filled in from reference TRBV29-1 and TRBJ2-5, reads SAVISQKPSRDICQRGTSLTIQCQVDSQVTMMFWYRQQPGQSLTLIATANQGSEATYESGFVIDKFPISRPNLTFSTLTVSNMSPEDSSIYLCSVDHRETQYFGPGTRLLVL.

This clone was recorded a few times. J is TRBJ1-1 and V is TRBV29-1; TRBD1 might be the D (5 bases). Trimming took 0 bases from V and 11 from J, leaving 10 bases between them. This CDR3 has 11 residues. The germline gives CDR1 SQVTM, CDR2 ANQGSEA. The CDR3 loop is CSVEDGGGAFF. CDR3 sequence (DNA): TGCAGCGTTGAAGATGGGGGTGGGGCTTTCTTT.

The chain is built from TRBV7-2 and TRBJ2-2, with D perhaps given as TRBD1 or TRBD2 (5 bases each). The CDR3 length is 15 residues. The germline V gene has CDR1 SGHTA and CDR2 FQGNSA. Deletions cut 3 bases from V and 7 bases from J, with 15 bases between. CDR3 region: CASSLRGIMIGELFF. The CDR3 DNA is TGTGCCAGCAGCTTGAGGGGTATCATGATCGGGGAGCTGTTTTTT.

The chain recombines TRBV27 with TRBJ1-2; 7 bases agree with TRBD1. This CDR3 spans 14 amino acids. V shed 5 bases, J shed 3 bases, and the junction held 6 bases outside the gene matches. Germline V gene lookup returns CDR1 MNHEY and CDR2 SMNVEV (reference sequence). The CDR3 loop is CASSLRQGHYGYTF. DNA for the CDR3: TGTGCCAGCAGTCTCAGACAGGGACACTATGGCTACACCTTC.

V is TRBV5-6 and J is TRBJ1-4; 7 nucleotides line up with TRBD1. CDR1 is SGHDT, CDR2 YYEEEE, per germline. Trimming took 3 bases from V and 5 from J; bases not matched to a gene: 4. The CDR3 runs 14 residues. CDR3 residues: CASSSDRANEKLFF. CDR3 DNA sequence: TGTGCCAGCAGCTCAGACAGGGCAAATGAAAAACTGTTTTTT.

CDR3 in DNA: TGTGCCAGCAGTTTTTTGGGGGACTCCACTGAAGCTTTCTTT. Encoded protein: CASSFLGDSTEAFF. The V and J genes are TRBV27 and TRBJ1-1; weak D call: TRBD1 (5 bases). V lost 3 bases to trimming and J lost 4 bases, with 12 bases between them. Per germline, CDR1 MNHEY and CDR2 SMNVEV (reference sequence). This CDR3 is 14 amino acids long.

This chain joins TRBV10-2 and TRBJ2-3, with 9 positions matching TRBD2. CDR3 length: 15 residues. Unmatched junction bases numbered 10, after V lost 6 bases and J lost 6 bases. Germline lookup yields CDR1 WSHSY and CDR2 SAAADI. CDR3 in amino acids: CASRLGSGGGDTQYF. In DNA, the CDR3 is TGCGCCAGCAGGCTAGGTAGCGGGGGTGGGGATACGCAGTATTTT.

The genes are TRBV9 and TRBJ2-3; no reliable D call. V lost 4 bases, J lost 6 bases, and 6 bases lay in between. This CDR3 has 11 residues. Germline CDR1 SGDLS, CDR2 YYNGEE. CDR3 DNA: TGTGCCAGCAGCTCCTCGGATACGCAGTATTTT. Amino acids: CASSSSDTQYF.

In its sample, this clone was seen once. This chain links TRBV5-4 with TRBJ2-1; the D is unclear. Germline-derived CDR1 and CDR2 are SGHNT and YYREEE (reference sequence). The CDR3 is made up of 13 amino acids. V shed 4 bases and J shed 4 bases, with 9 bases lying between them. CDR3 loop: CASSPDGYNEQFF. The CDR3 coding sequence is TGTGCCAGCAGCCCGGACGGATACAATGAGCAGTTCTTC.

This rearrangement joins TRBV7-9 to TRBJ2-3, with a weak D call TRBD1 (6 bases). The CDR3 totals 17 residues. Trimming pared 5 bases from V and 2 bases from J, leaving 20 bases between. Germline values: CDR1 SEHNR, CDR2 FQNEAQ (reference sequence). This CDR3 reads CASSPPEGEFPTDTQYF. The CDR3 DNA follows: TGTGCCAGCAGCCCCCCCGAGGGGGAATTCCCCACAGATACGCAGTATTTT. Based on the CDR3 plus reference TRBV7-9 and TRBJ2-3, the full variable domain is DTGVSQNPRHKITKRGQNVTFRCDPISEHNRLYWYRQTLGQGPEFLTYFQNEAQLEKSRLLSDRFSAERPKGSFSTLEIQRTEQGDSAMYLCASSPPEGEFPTDTQYFGPGTRLTVL.

This clone has a single count. V and J are TRBV7-2 and TRBJ2-6; 8 bases fit TRBD1. Germline loops: CDR1 SGHTA, CDR2 FQGNSA. J was trimmed by 0 bases and V by 2 bases; bases with no gene match: 6. This CDR3 is 18 amino acids long. The CDR3 coding sequence is TGTGCCAGCAGCTTAAGGGGACAGGTGTACTCTGGGGCCAACGTCCTGACTTTC. Translation gives CASSLRGQVYSGANVLTF.

This clone was seen a single time. The chain combines TRBV13 with TRBJ1-3; no definite D call. V lost 2 bases and J 0 bases, leaving 5 bases between the germline ends. Germline values: CDR1 PRHDT, CDR2 FYEKMQ (reference sequence). CDR3 length: 14 amino acids. The CDR3 DNA follows: TGTGCCAGCAGCTTATTTAGCTCTGGAAACACCATATATTTT. Translated: CASSLFSSGNTIYF.

The rearrangement joins TRBV9 to TRBJ1-5; 7 positions agree with TRBD1. Germline V gene sequence: CDR1 SGDLS, CDR2 YYNGEE. Trimming at V came to 3 bases and at J to 3 bases, leaving 3 bases not matched to a gene. The length of the CDR3 is 14 residues. The CDR3: CASSGGQDNQPQHF. CDR3 DNA: TGTGCCAGCAGCGGCGGACAGGACAATCAGCCCCAGCATTTT.

The rearrangement links TRBV9 to TRBJ2-3; D unresolved. The CDR3 runs to 15 residues. V was clipped by 0 bases and J by 5 bases, with 13 bases between them. CDR1 and CDR2 (germline): SGDLS, YYNGEE. The CDR3 region is CASSVANSLGDTQYF. CDR3 DNA sequence: TGTGCCAGCAGCGTAGCGAATAGCCTTGGAGATACGCAGTATTTT.

The rearrangement joins TRBV9 to TRBJ2-3; perhaps TRBD2 as D (6 bases). Germline loops: CDR1 SGDLS, CDR2 YYNGEE. The CDR3 sequence is 16 residues long. V lost 4 bases and J lost 2, with 17 bases in between. The DNA of the CDR3 is TGTGCCAGCAGCTTGAGGGGTGGGGGGTACACAGATACGCAGTATTTT. This encodes CASSLRGGGYTDTQYF.